This T cell receptor beta chain stems from a study of cytomegalovirus exposure and HLA in healthy donors. Findings and limits, study-wide: Investigators reported some 150 TCR beta chains as tied to cytomegalovirus. A link between a missense DCLRE1C variant and TCR beta V- and J-gene trimming emerged from a later analysis. Presence/absence analyses supposed approximately even sequencing depth among donors.

This CDR3 comprises 16 residues. CDR1 is SQVTM and CDR2 is ANQGSEA in the germline V gene. Between the trimmed V and J ends, which lost 7 bases and 5 bases, there was a span of 24 bases. Comment on this clone: The antigen is undetermined.

This PCR relied on a set of 60 Vbeta primers and 13 Jbeta primers. In the original analysis: Among the unique TCR beta chains that a later analysis counted, around 82 million in all, roughly 11 million were shared. Here immunoSEQ multiplex PCR was the method, and the copy in TCRdb shows in-frame clones only, minus some. Clonal size and the V and J genes are those of that table, whereas D and trimming came from the DNA. The sample table includes some 46,000 clones. This clonotype was sampled from a woman aged 25 to 39 in good health and CMV-seronegative. The sample comprised PBMCs. This chain joins TRBV29-1 and TRBJ2-1; the D gene is possibly TRBD1 (6 bases). The DNA for the CDR3 is TGCAGCGCTGTAGGACAGCTTCGGACCAACGACAATGAGCAGTTCTTC. It translates to CSAVGQLRTNDNEQFF.